These 28 T cell receptor beta chains were all obtained from the same sample, sequenced in a study of early T cells in non-severe SARS-CoV-2 infection. TCRdb itself ran the 5' RACE reads through MiXCR, one entry per CDR3 protein. Of some 60,000 distinct CDR3 sequences in the sample, about 10% were seen once. The sample consisted of whole blood. Receptors originate from an adult who was a healthcare worker with PCR-confirmed SARS-CoV-2 infection or an uninfected control (not recorded which).

This clonotype was detected many times. The rearrangement uses TRBV25-1 and TRBJ1-6, with 7 nucleotides matching TRBD1. Germline V lookup: CDR1 MGHDK, CDR2 SYGVNS. CDR3 length: 13 amino acids. The trim removed 6 bases at V and 9 bases at J, leaving 5 bases unmatched. The DNA for the CDR3 is TGTGCCAGCAGGGGCGACAGGGCTTCACCCCTCCACTTT. Amino acid sequence: CASRGDRASPLHF.

The CDR3 region is CASSQGGQGVTYNSPLHF. CDR3 in DNA: TGCGCCAGCAGCCAGGGGGGACAGGGGGTTACCTATAATTCACCCCTCCACTTT. This chain joins TRBV4-3 and TRBJ1-6; 11 positions match TRBD1. In germline, CDR1 is LGHNA, CDR2 YSLEER. The CDR3 runs 18 residues. J gave up 2 bases and V 3 bases, and 6 bases lay outside the gene matches.

This clonotype was observed many times. The genes are TRBV4-3 and TRBJ2-1; D is ambiguous. The V gene lost 0 bases and the J gene lost 1 base, with 4 bases spanning the gap. Germline loops: CDR1 LGHNA, CDR2 YSLEER. The CDR3 spans 14 residues. The CDR3, as DNA: TGCGCCAGCAGCCAAGAAGCGTCCTACAATGAGCAGTTCTTC. The encoded protein is CASSQEASYNEQFF.

This clonotype was observed at least ten times. The rearrangement links TRBV3-1 to TRBJ2-3; tentatively, D is TRBD2 (6 bases). V lost 2 bases to trimming and J lost 3 bases, with 12 bases between them. CDR3 length: 15 amino acids. Germline CDR1 is LGHDT and CDR2 is YNNKEL (reference sequence). The CDR3, as DNA: TGTGCCAGCAGCCAAACGTGGCGGGGAACAGATACGCAGTATTTT. It yields the protein CASSQTWRGTDTQYF.

This clonotype has ten or more counts. The J gene is TRBJ2-1, the V gene TRBV24-1; D is undetermined. The germline V gene has CDR1 KGHDR and CDR2 SFDVKD. V gave up 2 bases and J gave up 7 bases, with 5 bases separating them. The CDR3 extends over 12 amino acids. The CDR3 nucleotides are TGTGCCACCAGTGATTCCCTAAATGAGCAGTTCTTC. Translating gives CATSDSLNEQFF.

Many counts were recorded for this clonotype. The gene calls are TRBV7-9 and TRBJ2-1; unclear D gene. The CDR3 is made up of 15 amino acids. V was pared by 3 bases and J by 5 bases, with 14 bases between. Germline V gene sequence: CDR1 SEHNR, CDR2 FQNEAQ (reference sequence). The CDR3 DNA is TGTGCCAGCAGCTTCGGCCAACACAATAACAATGAGCAGTTCTTC. Its protein is CASSFGQHNNNEQFF.

The chain recombines TRBV29-1 with TRBJ2-1; possibly TRBD1 or TRBD2 for D (5 bases each). The germline V and J ends were trimmed by 7 bases and 12 bases, with 16 bases remaining between them. Germline CDR1 and CDR2: SQVTM and ANQGSEA. This CDR3 is built from 11 residues. The CDR3 coding sequence is TGCAGCGCCGGGGCTGAGACGAGGCAGTTCTTC. It codes for CSAGAETRQFF.

V gene TRBV5-5 combines with J gene TRBJ2-3; tentative D call: TRBD1 (5 bases). V shed 4 bases and J shed 0 bases, with 12 bases lying between them. Germline V gene data show CDR1 as SGHKS and CDR2 as YYEKEE (reference sequence). The CDR3 runs 15 residues. DNA of the CDR3: TGTGCCAGCAGCCGACAGCATTCTAGCACAGATACGCAGTATTTT. This sequence encodes CASSRQHSSTDTQYF.

This clonotype came up many times. This chain uses TRBV6-2 or TRBV6-3 with TRBJ2-1; D perhaps matches TRBD1 (5 bases). Trimming took off 6 bases at V and 8 bases at J, with 14 bases between the two ends. CDR3 size: 13 residues. From germline, CDR1 is MNHEY and CDR2 SVGEGT. The CDR3 here is CASSPRLGHEQFF. DNA of the CDR3: TGTGCCAGCAGCCCTCGTTTGGGGCATGAGCAGTTCTTC.

The table lists this clonotype with many counts. The chain carries TRBV5-1 and TRBJ2-2, with TRBD2 identical over 12 bases. The CDR3 totals 16 residues. Germline V CDR1 and CDR2: SGHRS, YFSETQ. Trimming removed 1 base from V and 6 bases from J; junction bases left unmatched: 4. CDR3 loop: CASSLRTSGAAGELFF. As DNA, the CDR3 is TGCGCCAGCAGCTTGAGGACTAGCGGGGCCGCCGGGGAGCTGTTTTTT.

This clonotype was counted many times. V usage is TRBV29-1 and J usage is TRBJ2-2; D remains unclear. Deletions cut 4 bases from V and 1 base from J, with 10 bases between. Germline lookup yields CDR1 SQVTM and CDR2 ANQGSEA. This CDR3 has 14 amino acids. The DNA of the CDR3 is TGCAGCGTTGTATCTCAGGAGAACACCGGGGAGCTGTTTTTT. The encoded protein is CSVVSQENTGELFF.

This chain uses TRBV10-3 with TRBJ2-3; TRBD1 matches 8 bases. The V and J ends lost 5 bases and 2 bases, in that order; junction bases with no gene match: 6. The CDR3 covers 15 residues. In germline, CDR1 is ENHRY, CDR2 SYGVKD. CDR3 DNA: TGTGCCATCAGTAAACAGGGGGATGACACAGATACGCAGTATTTT. Amino acids: CAISKQGDDTDTQYF.

The chain employs TRBV5-1 and TRBJ1-4; D not certain. Germline loops: CDR1 SGHRS, CDR2 YFSETQ. This CDR3 is 14 amino acids long. Between the trimmed V and J ends, which lost 0 bases and 6 bases, there was a span of 9 bases. CDR3 loop: CASSLGTEDEKLFF. The CDR3 DNA sequence: TGCGCCAGCAGCTTGGGGACGGAGGATGAAAAACTGTTTTTT.

This chain connects TRBV7-6 to TRBJ2-7; D is uncertain. This CDR3 comprises 13 residues. The V gene's germline CDR1 is SGHVS and CDR2 FNYEAQ. V was trimmed by 5 bases and J by 4 bases, leaving 12 bases between them. Here the CDR3 reads CASSPSIGYEQYF. The CDR3 region has the DNA TGTGCCAGCAGCCCCAGCATTGGGTACGAGCAGTACTTC.

This clonotype was seen ten or more times. The chain has TRBV7-9 and TRBJ1-3; unclear D gene. The CDR3 spans 13 residues. Trimming removed 5 bases at V and 2 bases at J, with 7 bases between. Germline CDR1 is SEHNR and CDR2 is FQNEAQ (reference sequence). This CDR3 reads CASSPPPGNTIYF. The CDR3 DNA reads TGTGCCAGCAGCCCCCCTCCTGGAAACACCATATATTTT.

The rearrangement links TRBV3-1 to TRBJ1-1; D unclear. The V and J ends lost 4 bases and 1 base respectively, with 7 bases between them. The germline V gene has CDR1 LGHDT and CDR2 YNNKEL (reference sequence). The CDR3 is 13 residues long. The CDR3 is CASSPRQNTEAFF. The CDR3 region has the DNA TGTGCCAGCAGCCCGCGACAGAACACTGAAGCTTTCTTT.

This clonotype came up many times. The chain joins TRBV7-3 to TRBJ2-7; 11 bases are a match to TRBD2. Germline CDR1 SGHTA, CDR2 FQGTGA. Trimming removed 5 bases from V and 2 bases from J; junction bases left unmatched: 5. The CDR3 runs 15 residues. The CDR3 here is CASSPTSGGTYEQYF. In DNA, the CDR3 is TGTGCCAGCAGCCCCACTAGCGGGGGAACCTACGAGCAGTACTTC. Supplemented by reference TRBV7-3 and TRBJ2-7, the full variable domain reads GAGVSQTPSNKVTEKGKYVELRCDPISGHTALYWYRQSLGQGPEFLIYFQGTGAADDSGLPNDRFFAVRPEGSVSTLKIQRTERGDSAVYLCASSPTSGGTYEQYFGPGTRLTVT.

This clonotype was found many times. The chain uses TRBV12-5 and TRBJ2-5, with D unclear. The CDR3 has 13 residues. Trimming removed 7 bases from V and 7 bases from J, with 16 bases in between. CDR1 is LGHNT and CDR2 is FRNRAP in the germline V gene. CDR3 in amino acids: CASAFSGSGTQYF. CDR3 DNA sequence: TGTGCTAGTGCCTTTTCTGGGTCCGGGACCCAGTACTTC.

This chain connects TRBV20-1 to TRBJ2-5; the D is unclear. Germline V gene data show CDR1 as DFQATT and CDR2 as SNEGSKA (reference sequence). Between the trimmed V and J ends, which lost 2 bases and 2 bases, there was a span of 6 bases. This CDR3 has 12 amino acids. The CDR3 spells CSARFGQETQYF. The CDR3 coding sequence is TGCAGTGCTAGATTCGGACAAGAGACCCAGTACTTC.

In its sample, this clonotype was seen a few times. This sequence joins TRBV4-1 and TRBJ2-7; D is unclear. With 3 bases removed from V and 2 bases from J, the gap between germline ends came to 8 bases. The length of the CDR3 is 13 residues. The V gene's germline CDR1 is MGHRA and CDR2 YSYEKL. CDR3 sequence reads: CASSHPAAYEQYF. The DNA of the CDR3 is TGCGCCAGCAGCCACCCGGCAGCCTACGAGCAGTACTTC.

This clonotype was recorded many times. The gene calls are TRBV5-1 and TRBJ2-5; D is perhaps TRBD1 (5 bases). The CDR3 is 14 amino acids. Germline V gives CDR1 SGHRS, CDR2 YFSETQ. Trimming shortened V by 0 bases and J by 4 bases, and 10 bases separated the two germline ends. The CDR3 protein is CASSLGAGIETQYF. The CDR3 DNA is TGCGCCAGCAGCTTGGGGGCAGGGATAGAGACCCAGTACTTC.

This clonotype turned up a few times. The gene calls are TRBV3-1 and TRBJ2-1; TRBD2 matches 8 bases. There are 17 residues in the CDR3. Germline-derived CDR1 and CDR2 are LGHDT and YNNKEL (reference sequence). V was clipped by 1 base and J by 6 bases; unmatched bases: 11. CDR3 bases: TGTGCCAGCAGCCAAGTACTATCGGGAGGGCGGCGCAATGAGCAGTTCTTC. Translating it yields CASSQVLSGGRRNEQFF.

The CDR3 reads CASGLRDAYNEQFF. As DNA, the CDR3 is TGTGCTAGTGGTTTGAGGGACGCATACAATGAGCAGTTCTTC. This chain joins TRBV12-5 and TRBJ2-1; D is tentatively TRBD1 or TRBD2 (5 bases each). V was shortened by 2 bases and J by 4 bases, with 9 bases between the two germline ends. The germline gives CDR1 LGHNT, CDR2 FRNRAP. The CDR3 consists of 14 residues.

In this sample, this clonotype turned up many times. The chain has TRBV27 and TRBJ1-4, with 7 bases aligning to TRBD1. The CDR3 is 15 amino acids. Looked up from germline, CDR1 is MNHEY and CDR2 is SMNVEV (reference sequence). With V trimmed by 6 bases and J by 12 bases, 16 bases remained unmatched. Written as DNA, the CDR3 is TGTGCCAGCAGACCATACCGACAGGGCAATAGAGAACTGTTTTTT. Protein: CASRPYRQGNRELFF.

At least ten counts were recorded for this clonotype. The genes are TRBV14 and TRBJ1-2; D not certain. Germline CDR1 and CDR2: SGHDN and FVKESK. This CDR3 has 12 residues. Trimming removed 0 bases at V and 5 bases at J, with 4 bases between. This CDR3 is CASSQDPYGYTF. The CDR3, as DNA: TGTGCCAGCAGCCAAGATCCGTATGGCTACACCTTC.

In DNA, the CDR3 is TGTGCCAGCAGCTTAGGCCTCGGTCAGCGTGAAGCTTTCTTT. This codes for CASSLGLGQREAFF. The chain couples TRBV13 to TRBJ1-1, with D uncertain. The CDR3 has 14 residues. Per germline, CDR1 PRHDT and CDR2 FYEKMQ (reference sequence). Trimming took 0 bases from V and 7 from J, leaving 12 bases between them.

This clonotype was detected ten times or more. The chain employs TRBV5-1 and TRBJ1-4, with D possibly being TRBD1 (5 bases). Trimming removed 4 bases from V and 6 bases from J, with 13 bases in between. CDR3 length equals 14 residues. The germline gives CDR1 SGHRS, CDR2 YFSETQ. The CDR3 region is CASSIEGRDEKLFF. Written as DNA, the CDR3 is TGCGCCAGCAGCATAGAGGGACGGGATGAAAAACTGTTTTTT.

This clonotype was recorded many times. The chain is built from TRBV15 and TRBJ1-5; D gene ambiguous. This CDR3 comprises 13 residues. V gave up 9 bases and J gave up 6 bases, with 15 bases separating them. Per germline, CDR1 LNHNV and CDR2 YYDKDF (reference sequence). This chain's CDR3 is CATTRGVGQPQHF. The DNA for the CDR3 is TGTGCCACTACGCGGGGTGTAGGTCAGCCCCAGCATTTT.